This T cell receptor (beta chain) was sequenced during a study of CD8 T cells in ankylosing spondylitis. TCRdb re-derived calls from the 5' RACE reads in MiXCR, one entry per CDR3 protein. The sample lists about 260,000 distinct CDR3 sequences; 20% were seen once. This CDR3 spans 12 amino acids. V gave up 7 bases and J gave up 4 bases, with 7 bases separating them. Germline V gene data show CDR1 as MDHEN and CDR2 as SYDVKM. This clonotype was recorded many times. The sample was blood, either unsorted or a sorted T cell fraction (not recorded which). The chain combines TRBV28 with TRBJ2-2, with no clear D. This clonotype was obtained from a male donor with ankylosing spondylitis or in good health (not recorded which). CDR3 in DNA: TGTGCCAGCAATCCATTCACCGGGGAGCTGTTTTTT. Encoded protein: CASNPFTGELFF. The full variable domain, its missing parts supplied by reference TRBV28 and TRBJ2-2, is DVKVTQSSRYLVKRTGEKVFLECVQDMDHENMFWYRQDPGLGLRLIYFSYDVKMKEKGDIPEGYSVSREKKERFSLILESASTNQTSMYLCASNPFTGELFFGEGSRLTVL.